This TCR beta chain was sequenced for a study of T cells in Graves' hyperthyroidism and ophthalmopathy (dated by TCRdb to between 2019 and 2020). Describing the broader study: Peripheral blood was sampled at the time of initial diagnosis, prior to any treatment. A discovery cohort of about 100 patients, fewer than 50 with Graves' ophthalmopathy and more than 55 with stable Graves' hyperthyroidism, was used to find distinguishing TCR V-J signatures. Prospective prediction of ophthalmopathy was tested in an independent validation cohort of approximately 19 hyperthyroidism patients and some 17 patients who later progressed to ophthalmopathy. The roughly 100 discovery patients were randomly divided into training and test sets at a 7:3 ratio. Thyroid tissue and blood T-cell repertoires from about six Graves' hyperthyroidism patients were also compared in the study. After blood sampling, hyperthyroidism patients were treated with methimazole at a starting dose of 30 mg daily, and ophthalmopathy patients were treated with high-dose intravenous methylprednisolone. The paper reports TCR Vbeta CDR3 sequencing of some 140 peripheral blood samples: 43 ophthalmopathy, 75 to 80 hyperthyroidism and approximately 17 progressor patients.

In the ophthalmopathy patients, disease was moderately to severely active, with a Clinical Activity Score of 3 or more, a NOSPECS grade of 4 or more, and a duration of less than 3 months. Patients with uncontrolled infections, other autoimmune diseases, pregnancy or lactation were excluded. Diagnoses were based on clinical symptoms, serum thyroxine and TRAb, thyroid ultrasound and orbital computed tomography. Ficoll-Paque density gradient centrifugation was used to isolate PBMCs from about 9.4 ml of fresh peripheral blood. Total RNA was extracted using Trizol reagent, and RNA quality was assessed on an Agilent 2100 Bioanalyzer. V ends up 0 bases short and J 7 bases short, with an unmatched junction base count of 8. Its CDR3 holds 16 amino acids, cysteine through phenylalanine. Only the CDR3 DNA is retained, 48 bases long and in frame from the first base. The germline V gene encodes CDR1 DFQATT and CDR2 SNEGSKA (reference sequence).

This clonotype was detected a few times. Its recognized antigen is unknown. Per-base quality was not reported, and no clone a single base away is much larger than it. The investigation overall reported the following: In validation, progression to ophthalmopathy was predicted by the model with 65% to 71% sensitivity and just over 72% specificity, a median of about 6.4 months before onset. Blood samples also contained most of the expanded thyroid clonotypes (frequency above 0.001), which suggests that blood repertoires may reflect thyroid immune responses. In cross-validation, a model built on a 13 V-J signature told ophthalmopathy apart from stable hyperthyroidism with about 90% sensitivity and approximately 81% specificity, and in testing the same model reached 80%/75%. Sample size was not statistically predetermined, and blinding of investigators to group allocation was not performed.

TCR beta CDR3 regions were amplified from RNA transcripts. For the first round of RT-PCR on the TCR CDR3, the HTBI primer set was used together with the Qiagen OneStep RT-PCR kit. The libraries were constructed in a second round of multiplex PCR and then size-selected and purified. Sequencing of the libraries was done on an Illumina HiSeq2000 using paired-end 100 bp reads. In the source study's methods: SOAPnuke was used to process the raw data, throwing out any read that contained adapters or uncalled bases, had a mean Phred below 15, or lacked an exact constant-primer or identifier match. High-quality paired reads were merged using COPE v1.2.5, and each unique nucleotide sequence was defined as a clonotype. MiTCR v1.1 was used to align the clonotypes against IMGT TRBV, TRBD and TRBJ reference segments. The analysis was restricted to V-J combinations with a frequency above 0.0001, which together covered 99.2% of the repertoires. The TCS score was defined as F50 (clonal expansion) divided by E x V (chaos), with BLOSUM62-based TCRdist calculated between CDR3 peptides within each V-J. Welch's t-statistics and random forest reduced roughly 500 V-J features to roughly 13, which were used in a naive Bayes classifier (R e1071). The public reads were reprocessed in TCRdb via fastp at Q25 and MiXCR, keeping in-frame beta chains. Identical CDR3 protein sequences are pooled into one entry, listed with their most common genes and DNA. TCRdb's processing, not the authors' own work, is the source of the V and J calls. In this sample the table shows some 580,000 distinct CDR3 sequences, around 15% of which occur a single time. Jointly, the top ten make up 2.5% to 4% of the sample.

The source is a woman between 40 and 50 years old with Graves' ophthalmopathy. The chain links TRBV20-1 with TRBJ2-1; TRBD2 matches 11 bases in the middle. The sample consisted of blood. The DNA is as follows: TGCAGTGCTAGAGATGGAAGACTAGCGGGAACGAATGAGCAGTTCTTC. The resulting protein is CSARDGRLAGTNEQFF.